The entry that follows covers one T cell receptor beta chain sequence. The antigen remains undetermined. The data stem from a study of T cells in localized non-small cell lung cancer. The study, taken as a whole, reports: It was uninvolved adjacent lung that showed the highest T cell clonality, exceeding tumor.

The assay was immunoSEQ multiplex PCR, and TCRdb's table has in-frame clones only and misses some. The sample shows roughly 30,000 clones, over 85% of them seen only once. The specimen was peripheral blood, collected before any cancer treatment. This clonotype was sampled from a woman between 18 and 49 years old with stage I lung adenocarcinoma.

The CDR3: CASSLTWDSSNYGYTF. The DNA of the CDR3 is TGTGCCAGCAGTCTTACGTGGGACTCCAGTAACTATGGCTACACCTTC. V is TRBV27 and J is TRBJ1-2; D perhaps matches TRBD1 (5 bases). This CDR3 region has 16 residues. The germline gives CDR1 MNHEY, CDR2 SMNVEV (reference sequence). Trimming removed 5 bases at V and 1 base at J, with 17 bases between.